Presented here are 21 T cell receptor beta chains from one specimen sequenced in a study of blood T cells in healthy people across ages. For the second PCR, which ran for roughly 6 to 11 cycles, a sample-barcoded 5' primer and a J-beta primer mix were used. TCRdb reanalysed the 5' RACE reads using MiXCR and keeps one entry per CDR3 protein. The sample contains about 640,000 distinct CDR3 sequences, under 70% of which appear only once. Sample: blood. These receptors originate from a man aged 55 to 70 in good health.

This clonotype was observed a handful of times. The chain carries TRBV9 and TRBJ2-1, with 12 bases aligning to TRBD2. The germline CDR1 and CDR2 sequences are SGDLS and YYNGEE. Germline trimming cut 3 bases from V and 2 bases from J; bases unmatched to any gene: 0. This CDR3 has 15 residues. DNA for the CDR3: TGTGCCAGCAGCGCTAGCGGGGGGGCCTACAATGAGCAGTTCTTC. This translates into CASSASGGAYNEQFF.

The chain has TRBV7-2 and TRBJ2-1; TRBD1 is a possible D gene (6 bases). From germline, CDR1 is SGHTA and CDR2 FQGNSA. This CDR3 has 15 residues. V dropped 1 base and J dropped 7 bases, with 14 bases sitting between them. CDR3 in amino acids: CASSLGPGEGNEQFF. CDR3 DNA sequence: TGTGCCAGCAGCTTAGGCCCAGGGGAAGGTAATGAGCAGTTCTTC.

This clonotype was counted between two and nine times. The chain uses TRBV12-3 or TRBV12-4 and TRBJ2-1, with 10 positions matching TRBD2. V shed 6 bases, J shed 4 bases, and the junction held 9 bases outside the gene matches. The CDR3 sequence is 16 residues long. This CDR3 reads CASSPLTSGAYNEQFF. The CDR3 nucleotides are TGTGCCAGCAGCCCACTTACTAGCGGGGCGTACAATGAGCAGTTCTTC.

This clonotype was observed once. The genes are TRBV4-2 and TRBJ1-2, with a tentative D call TRBD1 (6 bases). This CDR3 comprises 14 residues. Trimming shortened V by 0 bases and J by 5 bases, and 10 bases separated the two germline ends. The germline CDR1 and CDR2 sequences are LGHNA and YNFKEQ. The CDR3 protein is CASSQEGRGYGYTF. The CDR3 bases are TGTGCCAGCAGCCAAGAAGGCAGGGGATATGGCTACACCTTC.

Comment on this clonotype: Sequence at one end of the junction differs from germline and may be a read error. The chain joins TRBV12-3 or TRBV12-4 to TRBJ2-3; D remains ambiguous. The CDR3 is 15 amino acids. CDR3 nucleotides: TGTGCCGGCAGTTTATTCGCGATGTACGCAGATACGCAGTATTTT. It encodes CAGSLFAMYADTQYF.

A few counts support this clonotype. V gene TRBV2 combines with J gene TRBJ1-3; D might be TRBD1 (5 bases). V was clipped by 5 bases and J by 3 bases, with 11 bases between them. This CDR3 has 14 residues. Germline V gives CDR1 SNHLY, CDR2 FYNNEI. The CDR3 region has the DNA TGTGCCAGCAGTTCGGACATTGGTGGAAACACCATATATTTT. It encodes CASSSDIGGNTIYF. The full variable domain, completed using reference TRBV2 and TRBJ1-3, is EPEVTQTPSHQVTQMGQEVILRCVPISNHLYFYWYRQILGQKVEFLVSFYNNEISEKSEIFDDQFSVERPDGSNFTLKIRSTKLEDSAMYFCASSSDIGGNTIYFGEGSWLTVV.

The chain uses TRBV2 and TRBJ2-2; 8 nucleotides match TRBD1. Germline lookup yields CDR1 SNHLY and CDR2 FYNNEI. J lost 4 bases, V lost 10 bases, and 17 bases had no gene match. This CDR3 region has 17 residues. The CDR3 loop reads CATTGQGATAGTGELFF. The DNA for the CDR3 is TGTGCCACCACAGGACAGGGTGCCACCGCGGGCACCGGGGAGCTGTTTTTT.

V usage is TRBV20-1 and J usage is TRBJ2-7; possible D gene TRBD1, 6 bases. The CDR3 sequence is 13 residues long. V was shortened by 4 bases and J by 2 bases, with 12 bases between the two germline ends. Germline loops: CDR1 DFQATT, CDR2 SNEGSKA (reference sequence). The CDR3 protein is CSAIHDRTYEQYF. Written as DNA, the CDR3 is TGCAGTGCTATCCATGACAGGACCTACGAGCAGTACTTC.

The chain uses TRBV28 and TRBJ2-1, with 11 bases fitting TRBD2. This CDR3 contains 15 residues. Germline CDR1 and CDR2: MDHEN and SYDVKM. J gave up 0 bases and V 7 bases, and 2 bases lay outside the gene matches. DNA for the CDR3: TGTGCCAGCAAAACTAGCGGGGGCTCCTACAATGAGCAGTTCTTC. The encoded protein is CASKTSGGSYNEQFF.

The chain couples TRBV7-9 to TRBJ2-7; 12 nucleotides match TRBD2. The J call may not be correct, given that the DNA end is closer to TRBJ2-5. The germline V gene has CDR1 SEHNR and CDR2 FQNEAQ (reference sequence). The CDR3 sequence is 17 residues long. The CDR3 nucleotides are TGTGCCAGCAGCTCCTCATCGGGACTAGCGGGTCAAGAGACCCAGTACTTC. As protein: CASSSSSGLAGQETQYF.

V gene TRBV18 combines with J gene TRBJ2-7; D assignment may be TRBD1 or TRBD2 (6 bases each). Germline V gives CDR1 KGHSH, CDR2 LQKENI. V lost 3 bases and J lost 4, with 13 bases in between. The CDR3 is made up of 14 amino acids. CDR3 in amino acids: CASSPGRGQYEQYF. Here the CDR3 DNA reads TGTGCCAGCTCACCGGGACGGGGGCAATACGAGCAGTACTTC.

V gene TRBV5-1 combines with J gene TRBJ1-4; D call uncertain. CDR3 length: 14 residues. Trimming left V 5 bases short and J 0 bases short, with 8 bases between. Germline lookup yields CDR1 SGHRS and CDR2 YFSETQ. CDR3 protein: CASREVSTNEKLFF. CDR3 nucleotides: TGCGCCAGCAGGGAGGTCTCAACTAATGAAAAACTGTTTTTT. Together with reference TRBV5-1 and TRBJ1-4, the CDR3 gives the full variable domain: KAGVTQTPRYLIKTRGQQVTLSCSPISGHRSVSWYQQTPGQGLQFLFEYFSETQRNKGNFPGRFSGRQFSNSRSEMNVSTLELGDSALYLCASREVSTNEKLFFGSGTQLSVL.

This rearrangement joins TRBV6-2 or TRBV6-3 to TRBJ2-1, with D unresolved. CDR3 length: 11 amino acids. Between the trimmed V and J ends, which lost 5 bases and 9 bases, there was a span of 8 bases. Germline V gene data show CDR1 as MNHEY and CDR2 as SVGEGT. CDR3 DNA: TGTGCCAGCAGTCAGAGTAGTGAGCAGTTCTTC. Encoded protein: CASSQSSEQFF.

The CDR3 sequence is CASSASGTGVGNEQFF. CDR3 DNA sequence: TGTGCCAGCAGCGCCTCCGGGACAGGGGTTGGCAATGAGCAGTTCTTC. This chain joins TRBV9 and TRBJ2-1; TRBD1 matches 10 bases. CDR3 size: 16 residues. V shed 3 bases and J 6 bases; nucleotides not matched to a gene: 9. The germline V gene has CDR1 SGDLS and CDR2 YYNGEE.

This rearrangement joins TRBV9 to TRBJ1-4; D gene ambiguous. Trimming took 0 bases from V and 7 from J, leaving 10 bases between them. This CDR3 has 14 amino acids. Germline CDR1 is SGDLS and CDR2 is YYNGEE. CDR3 nucleotide sequence: TGTGCCAGCAGCGTAGCGGCACTTAGTGAAAAACTGTTTTTT. This encodes CASSVAALSEKLFF.

This clonotype was seen only a few times. The genes are TRBV7-2 and TRBJ2-6; TRBD1 or TRBD2 may be the D gene (5 bases each). Trimming shortened V by 4 bases and J by 2 bases, and 12 bases separated the two germline ends. CDR1 and CDR2 (germline): SGHTA, FQGNSA. The CDR3 length is 16 residues. CDR3 amino acids: CASSSGTGTGANVLTF. CDR3 nucleotides: TGTGCCAGCAGCTCCGGGACGGGGACTGGGGCCAACGTCCTGACTTTC.

This sequence joins TRBV6-2 or TRBV6-3 and TRBJ2-7; 7 nucleotides agree with TRBD1. V lost 2 bases, J lost 0 bases, and 1 base stayed unmatched. Germline V gene sequence: CDR1 MNHEY, CDR2 SVGEGT. The CDR3 has 14 residues. In nucleotides, the CDR3 is TGTGCCAGCAGTTACGCAGGGGGCTCCTACGAGCAGTACTTC. Its translation is CASSYAGGSYEQYF.

This clonotype was counted a single time. This chain joins TRBV28 and TRBJ1-2; D is ambiguous. Germline lookup yields CDR1 MDHEN and CDR2 SYDVKM. This CDR3 has 13 amino acids. The V end was cut by 6 bases, the J end by 4 bases, with 12 bases between. This chain's CDR3 is CASRPTTSYGYTF. The CDR3 DNA reads TGTGCCAGCAGACCAACAACCTCCTATGGCTACACCTTC.

This clonotype showed up just a few times. The rearrangement joins TRBV29-1 to TRBJ2-3; 12 bases are a match to TRBD2. CDR3 length: 12 residues. The germline CDR1 and CDR2 sequences are SQVTM and ANQGSEA. DNA for the CDR3: TGCAGTGGGACTAGCGGGACAGATACGCAGTATTTT. Its translation: CSGTSGTDTQYF.

This clonotype showed up just a few times. The chain couples TRBV7-9 to TRBJ2-7; 9 bases are a match to TRBD1. Germline V gene lookup returns CDR1 SEHNR and CDR2 FQNEAQ (reference sequence). The CDR3 totals 18 residues. The ends lost 4 bases at V and 0 bases at J; junction bases unmatched: 13. CDR3 sequence: CASSYTGTGRGSSYEQYF. CDR3 DNA: TGTGCCAGCAGCTACACCGGGACAGGGAGGGGAAGCTCCTACGAGCAGTACTTC.

The chain joins TRBV7-9 to TRBJ2-5; D may be TRBD1 or TRBD2 (5 bases each). TRBJ2-7 matches the DNA end more closely, so the J call is doubtful. This CDR3 comprises 14 residues. Looked up from germline, CDR1 is SEHNR and CDR2 is FQNEAQ (reference sequence). CDR3 coding DNA: TGTGCCAGCAGCTTGGCCGGGACCTGGGACGAGCAGTACTTC. Amino acids: CASSLAGTWDEQYF.